This T cell receptor beta chain appears in the sequencing data of a study of blood T cell repertoires in COVID-19. This clone was found a few times. The assay was immunoSEQ multiplex PCR, and TCRdb's table has in-frame clones only and misses some. This sample has about 170,000 clones; more than 75% occur once, and the top ten carry about 4%. CDR1 and CDR2 from the germline V gene are MDHEN and SYDVKM. The CDR3 spans 15 residues. J lost 0 bases, V lost 2 bases, and 3 bases had no gene match. The V call is TRBV28, the J call TRBJ2-7; 8 bases map to TRBD2. Sequenced sample: peripheral blood. This TCR was recovered from a young man with active or convalescent COVID-19. The CDR3 region is CASSLPGGGSYEQYF. The CDR3 DNA sequence: TGTGCCAGCAGTTTACCGGGGGGGGGCTCCTACGAGCAGTACTTC.